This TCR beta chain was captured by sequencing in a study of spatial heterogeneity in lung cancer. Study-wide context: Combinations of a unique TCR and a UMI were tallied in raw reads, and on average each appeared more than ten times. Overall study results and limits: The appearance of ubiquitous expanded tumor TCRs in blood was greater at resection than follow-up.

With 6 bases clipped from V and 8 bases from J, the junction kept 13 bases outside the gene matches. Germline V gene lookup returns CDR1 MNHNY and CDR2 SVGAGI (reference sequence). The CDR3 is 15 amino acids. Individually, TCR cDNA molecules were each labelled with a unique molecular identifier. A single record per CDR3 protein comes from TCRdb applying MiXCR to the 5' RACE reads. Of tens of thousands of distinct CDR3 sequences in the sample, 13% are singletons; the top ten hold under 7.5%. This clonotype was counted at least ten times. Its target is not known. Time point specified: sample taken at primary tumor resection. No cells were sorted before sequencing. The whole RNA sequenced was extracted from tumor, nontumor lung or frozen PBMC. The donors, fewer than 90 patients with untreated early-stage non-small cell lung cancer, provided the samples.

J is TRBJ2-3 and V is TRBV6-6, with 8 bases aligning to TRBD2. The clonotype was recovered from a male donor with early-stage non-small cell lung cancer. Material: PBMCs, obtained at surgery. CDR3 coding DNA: TGTGCCAGCAGCCCTGGCCGGGGAGCGGGAGTTACGCAGTATTTT. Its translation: CASSPGRGAGVTQYF.